This T cell receptor (beta chain) was captured in a study of blood T cell repertoires in COVID-19 (TCRdb year 2020). Study-level background: Collaborator samples came from the United States, Italy and Spain and covered acute and convalescent phases of COVID-19. The repertoires were released in a freely available public database intended as a resource for research on the immune response to SARS-CoV-2. HLA class I and class II types, where available, came from metadata supplied by the sample provider rather than from assay-based typing. The sample metadata nearly always contained a de-identified subject ID, COVID-19 status, age in years and sex. The dataset comprised deeply sampled blood TCRbeta repertoires from subjects exposed to, actively infected with, or recovered from COVID-19. The material from the prospective study consisted of cDNA or gDNA derived from T cells, B-cell-depleted T cells, or PBMCs. The samples were drawn from the first 160 participants of the ongoing ImmuneRACE study and from some 1,300 subjects provided by 6 global collaborators.

Whole blood was collected in K2EDTA tubes by collaborating institutions according to the institutions' own protocols. For TCRbeta analysis, collaborator samples were shipped as frozen whole blood, as isolated PBMCs, or as DNA extracted from either sample type. The germline V and J ends show losses of 10 bases and 0 bases respectively, and no gene match explains 6 bases of the junction. CDR1 and CDR2, looked up from the germline V gene, are MNHEY and SVGAGI. The CDR3 spans 14 residues, from the cysteine through the phenylalanine. Only the CDR3 region is kept as DNA, spanning 42 bases read in frame from base 1. The immunoSEQ Assay, a bias-controlled multiplex PCR, was used to amplify TCRbeta CDR3 regions from genomic DNA. The published analysis was carried out like this. The number of nucleated cells in each sample was estimated by amplification of reference gene primers within the assay. Sequence reads were collapsed and filtered to measure the absolute abundance of every unique TCRbeta CDR3 rearrangement. Productive Simpson clonality was computed per sample as the square root of Simpson's diversity index over productive rearrangements. This is the immuneACCESS table as TCRdb keeps it, with only in-frame sequences that have V and J called. A part of the clones is gone; compared with another copy, unresolved V genes explain less than half, and the rest is unexplained. That table furnishes V, J and clone size, whereas the DNA furnished D and trimming. This sample lists about 200,000 clones; around 84% were detected once. The ten biggest clones cover around 5% of the sample.

On the study overall, not on this receptor specifically: How much clinical and demographic metadata was included differed by source and by participant, and the metadata was provided uncurated.

Notes on this clone: Its antigen is not yet known. No base qualities exist here, and no much larger clone lies one base off it.

The specimen sequenced was peripheral blood. Here the chain combines TRBV6-5 and TRBJ1-5; TRBD1 agrees with 7 junctional bases. The TCR was taken from a woman at least 80 years old with acute or convalescent COVID-19. The nucleotide sequence is TGTGCCACGAGCCAGGGGGGTAGCAATCAGCCCCAGCATTTT. It specifies CATSQGGSNQPQHF.